The 23 T cell receptor beta chains below come from one sample, sequenced in a study of metastatic and nonmetastatic thyroid tumors. No patient received treatment before thyroid surgery. TCRdb reanalyzed the PCR reads via MiXCR. The sample has about 82,000 clones; 12% are singletons. The sequenced sample was tumor tissue. These receptors all come from a female donor with papillary thyroid cancer or a benign thyroid nodule (not recorded which). Some clones in this sample may be carry-over from other donors' samples.

This clone has just a few counts. A read error may be the cause here, since a much bigger clone is one base away. The CDR3 sequence is CASSVEGGYTF. CDR3 in DNA: TGTGCCAGCAGTGTCGAGGGGGGATACACCTTC. The chain combines TRBV2 with TRBJ1-2, with D possibly matching TRBD1 (6 bases). Trimming took 4 bases from V and 11 from J, leaving 11 bases between them. Germline V gives CDR1 SNHLY, CDR2 FYNNEI. The CDR3 consists of 11 residues. The full variable domain, with the rest looked up from reference TRBV2 and TRBJ1-2, is EPEVTQTPSHQVTQMGQEVILRCVPISNHLYFYWYRQILGQKVEFLVSFYNNEISEKSEIFDDQFSVERPDGSNFTLKIRSTKLEDSAMYFCASSVEGGYTFGSGTRLTVV.

This clone was observed at least ten times. The rearrangement uses TRBV27 and TRBJ2-7, with 11 positions matching TRBD2. Germline assignment: CDR1 MNHEY and CDR2 SMNVEV (reference sequence). The CDR3 totals 15 residues. Losses at the gene ends were 6 bases for V and 1 base for J; bases not matched to a gene: 5. CDR3 region: CASRLTSGISYEQYF. Written as DNA, the CDR3 is TGTGCCAGCAGATTGACTAGCGGGATATCCTACGAGCAGTACTTC.

This clone was observed a single time. A single base separates this from a much larger clone, so it may be a read error. The chain joins TRBV9 to TRBJ2-3; 11 nucleotides agree with TRBD2. The CDR3 is 18 amino acids. The V and J ends lost 0 bases and 2 bases, in that order; junction bases with no gene match: 8. Germline CDR1 reads SGDLS; CDR2 reads YYNGEE. This CDR3 is CASSVVAGGTGFTDTQYF. The CDR3 region has the DNA TGTGCCAGCAGCGTAGTAGCGGGAGGGACCGGTTTCACAGATACGCAGTATTTT.

The rearrangement links TRBV2 to TRBJ2-7; 7 positions match TRBD1. The CDR3 is 17 amino acids. Germline V gene data show CDR1 as SNHLY and CDR2 as FYNNEI. The trim removed 4 bases at V and 8 bases at J, leaving 20 bases unmatched. The CDR3 sequence: CASSAAFPGQDPLKQYF. In DNA form, the CDR3 reads TGTGCCAGCAGTGCTGCATTTCCTGGACAGGACCCCTTGAAGCAGTACTTC.

V and J are TRBV9 and TRBJ2-5; 9 bases agree with TRBD2. The trim removed 4 bases at V and 5 bases at J, leaving 6 bases unmatched. From germline, CDR1 is SGDLS and CDR2 YYNGEE. The CDR3 runs 14 residues. The CDR3 sequence is CASSPLGLAETQYF. The CDR3 region has the DNA TGTGCCAGCAGCCCACTAGGACTAGCGGAGACCCAGTACTTC. Complete variable domain (other parts from reference TRBV9 and TRBJ2-5): DSGVTQTPKHLITATGQRVTLRCSPRSGDLSVYWYQQSLDQGLQFLIQYYNGEERAKGNILERFSAQQFPDLHSELNLSSLELGDSALYFCASSPLGLAETQYFGPGTRLLVL.

The CDR3 protein is CASSQEVLAGGGNEQFF. In DNA, the CDR3 is TGTGCCAGCAGCCAAGAGGTCCTAGCGGGAGGGGGGAATGAGCAGTTCTTC. This chain joins TRBV3-1 and TRBJ2-1; 12 nucleotides match TRBD2. The CDR3 loop spans 17 amino acids. The V gene's germline CDR1 is LGHDT and CDR2 YNNKEL (reference sequence). V shed 0 bases and J 7 bases; nucleotides not matched to a gene: 7.

This clone was seen at least ten times. Other DNA sequences in the sample encode the same CDR3. V gene TRBV7-3 combines with J gene TRBJ2-1; 11 positions match TRBD2. The V gene end was trimmed by 5 bases and the J gene end by 5 bases; junction bases not matched to a gene: 5. Germline loops: CDR1 SGHTA, CDR2 FQGTGA. This CDR3 spans 15 amino acids. In DNA form, the CDR3 reads TGTGCCAGCAGCCTCAGACTAGCGGGAAACAATGAGCAGTTCTTC. The encoded protein is CASSLRLAGNNEQFF.

This rearrangement joins TRBV11-3 to TRBJ2-2; the match to TRBD2 covers 11 bases. Germline-derived CDR1 and CDR2 are SGHNT and YENEEA. The CDR3 runs to 16 residues. V lost 5 bases and J lost 3; bases outside the gene matches: 5. CDR3 in DNA: TGTGCCAGCAGCGCCTCTAGCGGGAGGTACACCGGGGAGCTGTTTTTT. It yields the protein CASSASSGRYTGELFF.

This clone was seen many times. V and J are TRBV6-1 and TRBJ1-5; D may be TRBD1 (6 bases). Germline loops: CDR1 MNHNS, CDR2 SASEGT. This CDR3 has 17 amino acids. The ends were cut back, 6 bases at V and 2 bases at J, with 20 bases in the middle. The CDR3 loop reads CASRTTHWTAGNQPQHF. CDR3 DNA: TGTGCCAGCAGGACTACCCACTGGACAGCAGGCAATCAGCCCCAGCATTTT.

The table lists this clone with many counts. CDR3 sequence (DNA): TGCGCCAGCAGTGACACAGATACGCAGTATTTT. Translation gives CASSDTDTQYF. The V and J genes are TRBV10-1 and TRBJ2-3, with unresolved D. The length of the CDR3 is 11 residues. V was pared by 3 bases and J by 2 bases, with 0 bases between. CDR1 and CDR2 from the germline V gene are WNHNN and SYGVQD (reference sequence).

This clone occurred many times. The CDR3 DNA follows: TGTGCCAGCAGTCATGCGGGGGGCGGCGGCGAGCAGTACTTC. Amino acids: CASSHAGGGGEQYF. The V call is TRBV7-6, the J call TRBJ2-7, with 8 nucleotides matching TRBD2. The CDR3 loop spans 14 amino acids. Germline CDR1 and CDR2: SGHVS and FNYEAQ. V gave up 6 bases and J gave up 6 bases; unmatched junction bases: 10.

This clone showed up just a few times. Possible read error: a much larger clone is one base away. For the CDR3, the DNA is TGTGCCATCAGTGAGAGCGGGGGCTTCTACTACAATGAGCAGTTCTTC. This encodes CAISESGGFYYNEQFF. V is TRBV10-3 and J is TRBJ2-1; 8 bases are a match to TRBD2. This CDR3 is 16 amino acids long. Trimming removed 2 bases from V and 3 bases from J; junction bases left unmatched: 6. CDR1 is ENHRY, CDR2 SYGVKD, per germline.

There are a few counts of this clone. A much larger clone sits a single nucleotide away, making a read error possible. The CDR3 reads CASSYSSGRNEQFF. For the CDR3, the DNA is TGTGCCAGCAGTTACTCTTCAGGGAGAAATGAGCAGTTCTTC. The gene calls are TRBV6-6 and TRBJ2-1; either TRBD1 or TRBD2 may supply D (5 bases each). Germline V gene sequence: CDR1 MNHNY, CDR2 SVGAGI (reference sequence). V lost 0 bases to trimming and J lost 7 bases, with 10 bases between them. The CDR3 is 14 residues long.

In its sample, this clone was seen many times. The rearrangement joins TRBV28 to TRBJ1-2, with a weak D call TRBD1 (6 bases). V lost 2 bases to trimming and J lost 12 bases, with 22 bases between them. Germline V lookup: CDR1 MDHEN, CDR2 SYDVKM. CDR3 length equals 15 residues. The CDR3 nucleotides are TGTGCCAGCAGTTTAGGGGCGACGATTCAGGGGTGGGACACCTTC. Translating gives CASSLGATIQGWDTF.

Concerning this clone itself: Being one base from a much bigger clone, this may be a read error. V is TRBV10-2 and J is TRBJ2-2; D may be TRBD1 or TRBD2 (7 bases each). The germline V gene has CDR1 WSHSY and CDR2 SAAADI. The CDR3 has 15 residues. CDR3 loop: CSSRLGGGASGELFF. CDR3 DNA: TGCTCCAGCAGACTGGGAGGGGGCGCAAGCGGGGAGCTGTTTTTT.

The rearrangement uses TRBV7-3 and TRBJ2-1, with 11 bases fitting TRBD2. J was trimmed by 13 bases and V by 7 bases; bases with no gene match: 9. This CDR3 spans 13 amino acids. Germline V gene lookup returns CDR1 SGHTA and CDR2 FQGTGA. The CDR3 protein is CASIPGLAGDQFF. CDR3 sequence (DNA): TGTGCCAGCATCCCCGGACTAGCGGGCGATCAGTTCTTC. The full variable domain, completed using reference TRBV7-3 and TRBJ2-1, is GAGVSQTPSNKVTEKGKYVELRCDPISGHTALYWYRQSLGQGPEFLIYFQGTGAADDSGLPNDRFFAVRPEGSVSTLKIQRTERGDSAVYLCASIPGLAGDQFFGPGTRLTVL.

This clone showed up just a few times. A much bigger clone sits one base away, suggesting this may be a read error. Likely a read error: the CDR3 ends without its conserved phenylalanine or tryptophan. As DNA, the CDR3 is TGTGCCACCAAGCCGGGAGGGGCAATTTTCTACGAGCAGTACTTA. It codes for CATKPGGAIFYEQYL. J is TRBJ2-7 and V is TRBV15; 8 nucleotides align to TRBD2. The CDR3 spans 15 residues. V shed 7 bases and J 3 bases; nucleotides not matched to a gene: 11. Germline values: CDR1 LNHNV, CDR2 YYDKDF (reference sequence).

This clone was seen many times. This chain connects TRBV30 to TRBJ1-1; D is unclear. Trimming took 1 base from V and 3 from J, leaving 6 bases between them. The CDR3 consists of 12 residues. The germline V gene has CDR1 GTSNPN and CDR2 SVGIG (reference sequence). The CDR3 here is CAWSARYTEAFF. DNA for the CDR3: TGTGCCTGGAGTGCCAGGTACACTGAAGCTTTCTTT.

This clone was seen many times. The chain is built from TRBV13 and TRBJ2-5, with unresolved D. The germline V gene encodes CDR1 PRHDT and CDR2 FYEKMQ (reference sequence). V dropped 0 bases and J dropped 7 bases, with 9 bases sitting between them. The CDR3 is 13 amino acids. The CDR3 nucleotides read TGTGCCAGCAGCTTAGGGTCTAAGGGGACCCAGTACTTC. It specifies CASSLGSKGTQYF.

This clone showed up just a few times. A much larger clone differs by one base, so this may be a read error. The chain has TRBV7-9 and TRBJ2-1, with D perhaps matching TRBD1 or TRBD2 (5 bases each). The CDR3 length is 11 residues. In germline, CDR1 is SEHNR, CDR2 FQNEAQ (reference sequence). CDR3 in amino acids: CASSQTGTKVF. DNA of the CDR3: TGTGCCAGCAGCCAAACCGGGACCAAGGTCTTC.

There are many counts of this clone. The V gene is TRBV20-1, the J gene TRBJ2-1; D possibly uses TRBD1 or TRBD2 (5 bases each). The CDR3 length is 14 residues. Deletions cut 6 bases from V and 0 bases from J, with 12 bases between. The germline gives CDR1 DFQATT, CDR2 SNEGSKA (reference sequence). CDR3 sequence reads: CSARDLNSYNEQFF. CDR3 nucleotide sequence: TGCAGTGCCAGGGACCTCAACTCCTACAATGAGCAGTTCTTC.

In its sample, this clone was seen many times. V and J are TRBV6-1 and TRBJ1-4, with D unclear. Germline lookup yields CDR1 MNHNS and CDR2 SASEGT. The CDR3 length is 15 residues. The germline V and J ends were trimmed by 1 base and 7 bases, with 13 bases remaining between them. The CDR3 protein is CASSEDPVGAEKLFF. DNA of the CDR3: TGTGCCAGCAGTGAAGACCCCGTAGGAGCTGAAAAACTGTTTTTT.

This clone is a singleton in its sample. Since a much larger clone is just one base distant, this may be a read error. J is TRBJ2-5 and V is TRBV7-3, with D perhaps TRBD1 (5 bases). Germline V CDR1 and CDR2: SGHTA, FQGTGA. This CDR3 is 13 amino acids long. The CDR3 loop reads CASSLRRAETHYF. CDR3 in DNA: TGTGCCAGCAGCTTACGCAGGGCAGAGACCCATTACTTC.